This T cell receptor (beta chain) was documented in a study of T-cell memory formation after mild COVID-19. Study observations and caveats: Pre-infection memory showed some responding clones, and this suggested that cross-reactive memory joined. Whether second-wave clones peaking at day 37 were SARS-CoV-2 specific went unconfirmed.

This CDR3 contains 16 residues. Germline-derived CDR1 and CDR2 are SGHVS and FQNEAQ. Trimming shortened V by 4 bases and J by 1 base, and 16 bases separated the two germline ends. This clonotype was counted a few times. Its antigen remains unknown. Using constant-segment primers, 5'RACE produced TCR alpha and TCR beta cDNA libraries carrying sample barcodes and UMIs. TCRdb itself ran the 5' RACE reads through MiXCR, one entry per CDR3 protein. There are hundreds of thousands of distinct CDR3 sequences in the sample; approximately 15% occur only once, and about 8.1% lies in the top ten. Source material: PBMCs or a T cell subset sorted from them (not recorded which). This rearrangement joins TRBV7-8 to TRBJ1-1, with D perhaps matching TRBD1 (5 bases). The TCR comes from an adult woman who had mild COVID-19 (a few samples of this study predate the infection). Cell type and time point are not known. As DNA, the CDR3 is TGTGCCAGCAGCTCACGGTGGGGAGGGACGAACACTGAAGCTTTCTTT. Protein product: CASSSRWGGTNTEAFF.